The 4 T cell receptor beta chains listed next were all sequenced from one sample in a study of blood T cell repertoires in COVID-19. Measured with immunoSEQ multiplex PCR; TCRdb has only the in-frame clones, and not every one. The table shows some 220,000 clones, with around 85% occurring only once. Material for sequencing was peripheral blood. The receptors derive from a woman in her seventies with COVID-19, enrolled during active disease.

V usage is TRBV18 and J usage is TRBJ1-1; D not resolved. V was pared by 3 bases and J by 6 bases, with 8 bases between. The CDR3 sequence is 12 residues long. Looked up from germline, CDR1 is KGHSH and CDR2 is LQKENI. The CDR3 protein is CASSPGESEAFF. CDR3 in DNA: TGTGCCAGCTCACCTGGGGAGTCTGAAGCTTTCTTT.

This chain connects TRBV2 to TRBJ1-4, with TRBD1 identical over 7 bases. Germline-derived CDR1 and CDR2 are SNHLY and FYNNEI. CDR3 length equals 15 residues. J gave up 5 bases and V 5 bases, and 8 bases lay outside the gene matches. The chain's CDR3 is CASSLTGTANEKLFF. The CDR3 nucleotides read TGTGCCAGCAGTTTGACCGGGACAGCGAATGAAAAACTGTTTTTT.

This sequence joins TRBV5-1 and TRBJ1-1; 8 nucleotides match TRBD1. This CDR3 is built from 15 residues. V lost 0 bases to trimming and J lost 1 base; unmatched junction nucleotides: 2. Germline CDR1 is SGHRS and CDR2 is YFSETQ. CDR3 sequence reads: CASSLGGQENTEAFF. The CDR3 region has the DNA TGCGCCAGCAGCTTGGGGGGACAGGAGAACACTGAAGCTTTCTTT.

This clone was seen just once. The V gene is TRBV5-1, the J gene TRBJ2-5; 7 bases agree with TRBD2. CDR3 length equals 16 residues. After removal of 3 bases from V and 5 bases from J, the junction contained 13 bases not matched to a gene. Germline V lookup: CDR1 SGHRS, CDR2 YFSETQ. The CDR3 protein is CASSSEVQVGGETQYF. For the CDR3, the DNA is TGCGCCAGCAGCTCGGAGGTCCAGGTCGGGGGGGAGACCCAGTACTTC.